Sequencing of this TCR beta chain was carried out in a study of blood T cells in healthy people across ages (dated by TCRdb to the mid-2010s). As for the study more broadly: In model experiments, template switching captured about one uniquely barcoded TCR beta cDNA molecule for every two T cells. The study analyzed two additional independent replicas of 1 million unique cDNA reads from the same blood draw for two donors, one aged 18 to 30 and one aged 80 or older. The donors were divided into four age groups: young (average about 15 years), middle-aged (approximately 42), aged (about 56) and long-lived (about 80). To track age-related changes in TCR beta repertoire diversity, the study relied on deep sequencing normalized with unique cDNA molecular identifiers. Study-level results and caveats: Compared with the aged group, the long-lived group had more naive CD4+ T cells, fewer expanded clones and increased TCR diversity, suggesting age selection. Since profiling was done on bulk unsorted PBMCs, naive and antigen-experienced compartments could not be conclusively compared. Observed TCR beta diversity correlated strongly with the percentage of naive T cells measured by flow cytometry. Observed TCR beta diversity per million T cells fell roughly linearly with age, and a significant reduction was already apparent by age approximately 41. Estimates of total diversity based on one million sequenced T cells were regarded as lower bounds and as underestimates. Because the CMV infection status of the donors was unknown, age-related changes in expanded clonotypes may potentially have been confounded.

Donors were 40 or so systemically healthy Caucasian individuals from Russia aged 6 to 90 years. Ten milliliters of peripheral blood were drawn from each donor into EDTA-treated Vacutainer tubes. Ficoll-Paque density-gradient centrifugation was used to isolate PBMCs, with at least 6 million per sample. Trizol reagent was used to extract total RNA from PBMCs, with at least 5.5 micrograms per sample. The percentages of naive CD45RAhigh/CD27high T cells were determined by flow cytometry on a PBMC aliquot from every donor. Library preparation employed 5' RACE. The run used an Illumina HiSeq 2500. A second 7 to 11 cycle PCR used a sample-barcoded 5' primer and a J-beta primer mix. A unique molecular identifier was introduced onto each TCR beta cDNA molecule by a template-switch 5' adaptor carrying 12 random nucleotides. Each sample yielded at least 2.5 million CDR3-containing paired-end reads. The Mint cDNA synthesis kit, primed by a TRBC-specific oligonucleotide, was used to synthesize first-strand cDNA from all RNA. After uracil-DNA glycosylase treatment, a first 18-cycle PCR used universal primers M1SS and BC2_uni_R on all cDNA. The authors' pipeline ran thus. Normalization of each sample was performed by random selection of 1 million high-quality reads, each carrying a distinct molecular identifier. Instead of being binned into consensus sequences, reads that shared molecular identifiers were thrown out. MiTCR, set to a Q25 quality threshold and the strictest error-elimination algorithm, was used for CDR3 identification, clonotype clustering and error correction. Lower-bound total TCR beta diversity was estimated with a nonparametric unseen species model using Euler transformation. TCRdb handled the public reads itself, with Q25 trimming in fastp and clone calling in MiXCR, and kept productive beta chains. A single entry per CDR3 protein holds the most common genes and DNA from its merged rows. These V and J calls are TCRdb output, not the study's own analysis. The sample yields about 570,000 distinct CDR3 sequences; approximately 26% were counted once. The ten largest make up approximately 3.6% of the sample.

About this clonotype itself: The clone's antigen remains unknown. Nothing much larger sits one base from this clone, and base qualities are not available.

Its CDR3 holds 15 amino acids, cysteine through phenylalanine. Solely the CDR3 DNA is kept, with 45 bases framed from the first base. V is shortened by 6 bases, J by 2 bases, and the region joining them spans 13 bases. In addition, the sample was reused for a study of T cells of mothers and their children. As described in the second report: Nine systemically healthy Caucasian individuals, comprising three mothers and their six children, were included as donors. cDNA synthesis consumed the entire amount of extracted RNA, loaded at approximately 1.6 ug RNA in each 15 ul reaction. Sample barcodes and 2-4 random nucleotides were added via the M1S primer in the second PCR. Over 8 million TCR beta CDR3 reads were obtained for each mother, and some 3.1 million reads were obtained for each child. TCR recombination output is similarly shaped by thymic selection in related and unrelated pairs, with a minor effect exerted by inherited differences. Normalized repertoire overlap in related mother-child pairs was always slightly higher than in unrelated mother-child pairs, but the difference was never significant. No persistent microchimeric T cell clones were found, with a detection sensitivity of approximately 110 clones per million clonotypes. To look for features that set related mother-child pairs apart from unrelated individuals, the researchers ran deep NGS to compare the TCR beta repertoires of mothers and children. Mothers averaged about 37 +/- 4 years of age and children averaged about 10 +/- 4 years. After adapters were ligated using NEBNext reagents, the libraries underwent 100+100 nt paired-end sequencing on an Illumina HiSeq 2000. To prevent cross-contamination, the mother and child libraries were prepared a month apart and were sequenced in separate runs. For each donor, somewhere between roughly 450,000 and 2,100,000 distinct TCR beta clonotypes were identified. Naive TCR beta clonotypes were estimated from low-frequency clonotypes matched to each donor's FACS-determined naive share, without sorting.

The TCR comes from a boy under 10 years old in good health. The chain is encoded by TRBV12-3 or TRBV12-4 joined to TRBJ2-2; the best D guess is TRBD1, with 6 bases matching. Source material: blood. The sequenced DNA is TGTGCCAGCAGCGTTACAGGGTTCAACACCGGGGAGCTGTTTTTT. Its amino acids are CASSVTGFNTGELFF.